This T cell receptor beta chain was captured by sequencing in a study of CD8 T cells in Susac syndrome. General study findings and limits: The study admitted that it had a relatively small number of individuals in its TCR sequencing and HLA analysis.

With respect to this clonotype: Its antigen remains unidentified.

RNA, at about 0.5 to 1 ug, was reverse transcribed with random hexamers. Coverage of TCR beta CDR3 amplification by immunoSEQ multiplex PCR extended to 54 Vbeta and 13 Jbeta. TCRdb analysed the immunoSEQ multiplex PCR reads with MiXCR anew, one entry per CDR3 protein. The data contain under 200,000 distinct CDR3 sequences, approximately 95% of them singletons. CDR3 length: 14 residues. Germline CDR1 and CDR2: DFQATT and SNEGSKA (reference sequence). After removal of 5 bases from V and 2 bases from J, the junction contained 3 bases not matched to a gene. Isolation of CD8+ and CD4+ T cells was performed negatively, whereas enrichment of TEMRA cells was done by FACS.

This receptor was identified in a human donor with Susac syndrome. The chain joins TRBV20-1 to TRBJ2-3, with TRBD2 matching over 11 bases. Sequenced sample: CD4+ T cells from PBMCs. CDR3 DNA: TGCAGTGCTGATAGCGGGGGGGCCACAGATACGCAGTATTTT. It codes for CSADSGGATDTQYF.